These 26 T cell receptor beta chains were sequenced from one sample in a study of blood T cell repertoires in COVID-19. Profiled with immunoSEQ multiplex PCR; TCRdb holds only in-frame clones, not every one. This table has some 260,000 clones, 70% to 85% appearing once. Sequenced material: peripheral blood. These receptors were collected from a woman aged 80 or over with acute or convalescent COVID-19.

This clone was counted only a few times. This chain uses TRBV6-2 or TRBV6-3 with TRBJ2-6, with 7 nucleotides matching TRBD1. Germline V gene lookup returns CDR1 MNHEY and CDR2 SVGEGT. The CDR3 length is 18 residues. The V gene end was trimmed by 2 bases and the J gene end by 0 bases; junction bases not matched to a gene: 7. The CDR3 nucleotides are TGTGCCAGCAGTTACCGGCGACAGGGTTTCTCTGGGGCCAACGTCCTGACTTTC. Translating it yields CASSYRRQGFSGANVLTF.

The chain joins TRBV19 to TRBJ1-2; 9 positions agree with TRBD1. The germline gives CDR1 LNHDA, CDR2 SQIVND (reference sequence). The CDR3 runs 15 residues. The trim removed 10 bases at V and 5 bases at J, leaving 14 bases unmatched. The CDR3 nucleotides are TGTGCCACTAAAGATCCGGGACAGGGAGTGTATGGCTACACCTTC. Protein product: CATKDPGQGVYGYTF.

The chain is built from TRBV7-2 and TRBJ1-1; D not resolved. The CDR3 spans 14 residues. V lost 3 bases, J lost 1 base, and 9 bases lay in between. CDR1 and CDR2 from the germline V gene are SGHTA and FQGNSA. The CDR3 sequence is CASSFEVPNTEAFF. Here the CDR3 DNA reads TGTGCCAGCAGCTTTGAGGTTCCGAACACTGAAGCTTTCTTT.

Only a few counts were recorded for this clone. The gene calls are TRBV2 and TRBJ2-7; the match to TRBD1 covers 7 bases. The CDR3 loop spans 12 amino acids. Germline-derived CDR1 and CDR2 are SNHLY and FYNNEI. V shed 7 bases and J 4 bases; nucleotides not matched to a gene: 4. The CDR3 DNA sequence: TGTGCCAGCATGGGACAGCCGTACGAGCAGTACTTC. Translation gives CASMGQPYEQYF.

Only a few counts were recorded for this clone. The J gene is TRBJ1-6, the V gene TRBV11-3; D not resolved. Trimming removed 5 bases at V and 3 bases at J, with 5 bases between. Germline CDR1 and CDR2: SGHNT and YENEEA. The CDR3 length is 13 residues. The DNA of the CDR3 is TGTGCCAGCAGCGTCAACTATAATTCACCCCTCCACTTT. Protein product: CASSVNYNSPLHF.

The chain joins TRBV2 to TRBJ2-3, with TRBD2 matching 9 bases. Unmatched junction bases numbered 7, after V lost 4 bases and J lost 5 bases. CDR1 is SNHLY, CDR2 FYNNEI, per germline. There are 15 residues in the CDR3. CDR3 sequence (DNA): TGTGCCAGCAGTGTAGCGGGAGCCAGGGGAGATACGCAGTATTTT. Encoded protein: CASSVAGARGDTQYF.

The CDR3 DNA follows: TGTGCCAGTAGTATAGATGCGGTTCAGACAGGCTCGAATGAAAAACTGTTTTTT. Protein product: CASSIDAVQTGSNEKLFF. This sequence joins TRBV19 and TRBJ1-4; possible D gene TRBD1, 6 bases. CDR1 is LNHDA, CDR2 SQIVND, per germline (reference sequence). Trimming removed 0 bases from V and 5 bases from J, with 19 bases in between. The CDR3 spans 18 residues.

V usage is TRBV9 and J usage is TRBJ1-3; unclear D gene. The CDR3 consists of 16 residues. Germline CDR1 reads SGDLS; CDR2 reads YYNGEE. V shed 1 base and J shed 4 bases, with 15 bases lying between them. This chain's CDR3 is CASSVNEGLAGNTIYF. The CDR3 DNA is TGTGCCAGCAGCGTAAATGAGGGATTAGCGGGAAACACCATATATTTT.

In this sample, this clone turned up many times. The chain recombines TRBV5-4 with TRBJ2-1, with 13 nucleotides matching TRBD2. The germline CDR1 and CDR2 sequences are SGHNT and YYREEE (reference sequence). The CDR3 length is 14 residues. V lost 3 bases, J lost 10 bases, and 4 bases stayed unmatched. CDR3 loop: CASSSGLAGSEQFF. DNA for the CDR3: TGTGCCAGCAGCTCGGGACTAGCGGGAAGCGAGCAGTTCTTC.

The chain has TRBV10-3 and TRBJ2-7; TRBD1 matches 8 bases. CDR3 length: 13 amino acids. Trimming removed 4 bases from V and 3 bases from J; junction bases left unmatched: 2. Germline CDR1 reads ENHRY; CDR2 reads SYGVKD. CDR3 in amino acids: CAISGGQGYEQYF. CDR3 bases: TGTGCCATCAGTGGAGGACAGGGCTACGAGCAGTACTTC.

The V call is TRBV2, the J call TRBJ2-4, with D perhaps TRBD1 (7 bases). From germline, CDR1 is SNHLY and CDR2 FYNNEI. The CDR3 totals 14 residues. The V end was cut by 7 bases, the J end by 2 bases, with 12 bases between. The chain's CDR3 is CASIAGGSKNIQYF. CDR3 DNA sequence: TGTGCCAGCATAGCAGGGGGGTCCAAAAACATTCAGTACTTC.

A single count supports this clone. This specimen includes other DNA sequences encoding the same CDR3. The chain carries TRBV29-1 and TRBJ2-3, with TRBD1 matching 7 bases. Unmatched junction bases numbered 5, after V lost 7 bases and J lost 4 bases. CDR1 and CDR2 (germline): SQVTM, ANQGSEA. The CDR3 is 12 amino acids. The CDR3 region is CSAHRGADTQYF. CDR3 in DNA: TGCAGCGCCCACAGGGGCGCAGATACGCAGTATTTT.

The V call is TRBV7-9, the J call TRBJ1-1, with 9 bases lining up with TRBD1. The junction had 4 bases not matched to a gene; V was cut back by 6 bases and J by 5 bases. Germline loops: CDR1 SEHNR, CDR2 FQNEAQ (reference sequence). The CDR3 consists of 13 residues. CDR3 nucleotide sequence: TGTGCCAGCAGAAATGACAGGGGGACTGAAGCTTTCTTT. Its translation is CASRNDRGTEAFF.

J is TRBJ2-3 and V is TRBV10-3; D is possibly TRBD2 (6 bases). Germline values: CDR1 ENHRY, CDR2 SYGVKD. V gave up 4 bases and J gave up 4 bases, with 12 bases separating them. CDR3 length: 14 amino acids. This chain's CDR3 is CAISARESADTQYF. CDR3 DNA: TGTGCCATCAGTGCGCGGGAAAGTGCAGATACGCAGTATTTT.

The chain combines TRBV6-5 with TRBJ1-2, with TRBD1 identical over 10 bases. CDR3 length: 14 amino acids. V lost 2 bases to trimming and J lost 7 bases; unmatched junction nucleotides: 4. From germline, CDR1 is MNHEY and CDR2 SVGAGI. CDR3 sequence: CASSYLGDRGGYTF. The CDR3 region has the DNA TGTGCCAGCAGTTACCTCGGGGACAGGGGTGGCTACACCTTC.

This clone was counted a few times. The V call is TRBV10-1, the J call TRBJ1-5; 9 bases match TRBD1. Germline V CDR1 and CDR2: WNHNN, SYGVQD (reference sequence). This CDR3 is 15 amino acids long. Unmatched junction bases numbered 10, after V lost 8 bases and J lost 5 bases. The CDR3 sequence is CASPKGTGSYQPQHF. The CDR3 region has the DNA TGCGCCAGCCCTAAGGGGACAGGGTCTTATCAGCCCCAGCATTTT.

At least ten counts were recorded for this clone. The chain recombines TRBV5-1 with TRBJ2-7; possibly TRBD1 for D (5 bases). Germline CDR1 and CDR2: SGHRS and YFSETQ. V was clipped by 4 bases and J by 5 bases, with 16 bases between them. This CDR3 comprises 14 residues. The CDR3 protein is CASSIPRVGDEQYF. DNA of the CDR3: TGCGCCAGCAGCATACCCAGGGTTGGGGACGAGCAGTACTTC.

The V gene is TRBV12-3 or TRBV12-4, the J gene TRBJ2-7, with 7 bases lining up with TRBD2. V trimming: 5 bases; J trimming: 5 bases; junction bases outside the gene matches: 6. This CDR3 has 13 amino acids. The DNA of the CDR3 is TGTGCCAGCAGTCTTACTAGCGTCCACGAGCAGTACTTC. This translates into CASSLTSVHEQYF.

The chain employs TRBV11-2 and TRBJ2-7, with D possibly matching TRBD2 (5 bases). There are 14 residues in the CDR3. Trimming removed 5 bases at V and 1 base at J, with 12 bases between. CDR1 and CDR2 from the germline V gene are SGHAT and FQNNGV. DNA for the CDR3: TGTGCCAGCAGCCCCCGGACTGATTCCTACGAGCAGTACTTC. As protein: CASSPRTDSYEQYF.

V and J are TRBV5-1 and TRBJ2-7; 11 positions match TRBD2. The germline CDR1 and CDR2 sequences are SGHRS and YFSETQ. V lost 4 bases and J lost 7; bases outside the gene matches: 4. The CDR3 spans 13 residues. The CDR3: CASSPRLAGEQYF. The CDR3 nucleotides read TGCGCCAGCAGCCCGAGACTAGCGGGGGAGCAGTACTTC.

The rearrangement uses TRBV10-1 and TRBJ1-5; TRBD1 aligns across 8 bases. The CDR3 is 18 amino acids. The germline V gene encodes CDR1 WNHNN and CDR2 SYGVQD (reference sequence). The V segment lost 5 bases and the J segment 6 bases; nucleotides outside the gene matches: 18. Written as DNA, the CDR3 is TGCGCCAGCAGTTTTAAGGACCGAAGCCGGACAGGGAGTCAGCCCCAGCATTTT. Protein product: CASSFKDRSRTGSQPQHF.

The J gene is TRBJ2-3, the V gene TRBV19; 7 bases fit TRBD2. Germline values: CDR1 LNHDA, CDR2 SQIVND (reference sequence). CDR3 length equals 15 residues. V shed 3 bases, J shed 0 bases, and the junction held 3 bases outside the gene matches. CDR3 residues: CASSMTSSSTDTQYF. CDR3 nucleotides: TGTGCCAGTAGTATGACTAGCTCTAGCACAGATACGCAGTATTTT. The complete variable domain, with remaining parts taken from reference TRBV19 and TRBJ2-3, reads DGGITQSPKYLFRKEGQNVTLSCEQNLNHDAMYWYRQDPGQGLRLIYYSQIVNDFQKGDIAEGYSVSREKKESFPLTVTSAQKNPTAFYLCASSMTSSSTDTQYFGPGTRLTVL.

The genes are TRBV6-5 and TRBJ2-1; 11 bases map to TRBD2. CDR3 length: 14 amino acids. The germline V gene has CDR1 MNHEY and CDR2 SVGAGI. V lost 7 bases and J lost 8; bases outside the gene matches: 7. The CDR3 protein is CASTRLAGWDEQFF. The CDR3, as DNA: TGTGCCAGCACCCGACTAGCGGGGTGGGATGAGCAGTTCTTC.

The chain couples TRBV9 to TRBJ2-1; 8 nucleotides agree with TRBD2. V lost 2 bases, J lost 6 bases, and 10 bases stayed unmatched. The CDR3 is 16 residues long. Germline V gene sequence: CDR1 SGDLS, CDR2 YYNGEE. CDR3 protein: CASSVWGREVVNEQFF. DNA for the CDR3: TGTGCCAGCAGCGTGTGGGGGCGGGAGGTAGTCAATGAGCAGTTCTTC.

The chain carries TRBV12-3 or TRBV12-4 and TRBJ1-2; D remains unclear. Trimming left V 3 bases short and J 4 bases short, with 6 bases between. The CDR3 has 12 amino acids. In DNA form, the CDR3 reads TGTGCCAGCAGTTTGTCCCTCTATGGCTACACCTTC. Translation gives CASSLSLYGYTF.

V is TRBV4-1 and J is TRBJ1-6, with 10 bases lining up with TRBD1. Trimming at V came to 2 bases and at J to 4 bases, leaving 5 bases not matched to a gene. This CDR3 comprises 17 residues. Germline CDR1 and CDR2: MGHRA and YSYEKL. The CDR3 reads CASSQSGTGDYNSPLHF. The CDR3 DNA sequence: TGCGCCAGCAGCCAAAGCGGGACAGGGGATTATAATTCACCCCTCCACTTT.